Below, 32 T cell receptor beta chains from the same sample are listed, as sequenced in a study of blood T cells in healthy people across ages. A second about 6 to 12 cycle PCR used barcoded and J-beta primers. Each CDR3 protein gets one entry after TCRdb re-called the 5' RACE reads with MiXCR. The sample has roughly 800,000 distinct CDR3 sequences, around 25% seen once; the top ten hold approximately 4%. The same sample was also studied in work on T cells of mothers and their children.

Sequencing was done on a sample of blood. These receptors originate from a boy between 10 and 17 years old in good health.

This chain joins TRBV5-1 and TRBJ1-2; 7 nucleotides agree with TRBD1. This CDR3 comprises 14 residues. CDR1 is SGHRS, CDR2 YFSETQ, per germline. V dropped 4 bases and J dropped 4; count of bases not matched to a gene: 7. CDR3 in amino acids: CASSNRGLVYGYTF. Written as DNA, the CDR3 is TGCGCCAGCAGCAACAGGGGCCTCGTCTATGGCTACACCTTC.

This clonotype was seen only a few times. At one of its ends the junction is not consistent with the germline gene, which may arise from a read error. J is TRBJ2-1 and V is TRBV20-1, with D hard to call. The J call is doubtful: the DNA matches TRBJ2-7 better. CDR3 length: 13 residues. Per germline, CDR1 DFQATT and CDR2 SNEGSKA (reference sequence). Here the CDR3 reads CGARGDTPYEQYF. The CDR3 region has the DNA TGCGGTGCTAGAGGAGACACTCCCTACGAGCAGTACTTC.

This clonotype was observed a few times. The genes are TRBV2 and TRBJ1-2, with D uncertain. From germline, CDR1 is SNHLY and CDR2 FYNNEI. Trimming shortened V by 4 bases and J by 3 bases, and 6 bases separated the two germline ends. There are 12 residues in the CDR3. CDR3 DNA sequence: TGTGCCAGCAGTGCCCGGGACTATGGCTACACCTTC. It is translated as CASSARDYGYTF.

This clonotype was counted between two and nine times. This chain connects TRBV7-3 to TRBJ2-5, with D possibly being TRBD1 (7 bases). The J call is doubtful: the DNA matches TRBJ2-7 better. Per germline, CDR1 SGHTA and CDR2 FQGTGA. This CDR3 has 16 residues. The CDR3: CASSLGGTAFPCEQYF. The CDR3, as DNA: TGTGCCAGCAGCTTAGGAGGGACAGCCTTCCCCTGCGAGCAGTACTTC.

This sequence joins TRBV5-1 and TRBJ2-5, with D possibly matching TRBD1 (6 bases). The J call may not be correct, given that the DNA end is closer to TRBJ2-7. CDR1 and CDR2 (germline): SGHRS, YFSETQ. The CDR3 extends over 16 amino acids. The CDR3 reads CASSQGRARGRDEQYF. The CDR3 DNA sequence: TGCGCCAGCAGCCAGGGCAGGGCCAGGGGTCGGGACGAGCAGTACTTC.

The chain links TRBV7-8 to TRBJ2-7; a weak D match, TRBD1 (5 bases). The germline gives CDR1 SGHVS, CDR2 FQNEAQ. The V gene lost 5 bases and the J gene lost 5 bases, with 25 bases spanning the gap. This CDR3 spans 17 amino acids. The CDR3 here is CASSLGYDRRWGNEQYF. The CDR3 DNA is TGTGCCAGCAGCCTAGGGTACGACAGAAGATGGGGTAACGAGCAGTACTTC.

The rearrangement uses TRBV5-4 and TRBJ2-5, with D perhaps being TRBD1 or TRBD2 (5 bases each). Germline-derived CDR1 and CDR2 are SGHNT and YYREEE (reference sequence). The CDR3 is 15 amino acids. The V end lost 1 base, the J end lost 2 bases, and 12 bases lay between the germline ends. CDR3 coding DNA: TGTGCCAGCAGCTTGCTCAAGGGACCGCAAGAGACCCAGTACTTC. This translates into CASSLLKGPQETQYF.

This chain uses TRBV3-1 with TRBJ2-2, with D unclear. With 1 base removed from V and 3 bases from J, the gap between germline ends came to 6 bases. The germline V gene encodes CDR1 LGHDT and CDR2 YNNKEL (reference sequence). The length of the CDR3 is 14 residues. CDR3 nucleotides: TGTGCCAGCAGCCAAGGGCCGTACACCGGGGAGCTGTTTTTT. It codes for CASSQGPYTGELFF.

The chain is built from TRBV28 and TRBJ2-6; D uncertain. Germline CDR1 and CDR2: MDHEN and SYDVKM. The CDR3 totals 16 residues. V lost 2 bases and J lost 0, with 8 bases in between. The DNA of the CDR3 is TGTGCCAGCAGTTTAGTCACTTACTCTGGGGCCAACGTCCTGACTTTC. It specifies CASSLVTYSGANVLTF.

The sample holds a few counts of this clonotype. CDR3: CASSFSGRAYEQFF. The CDR3 coding sequence is TGTGCCAGCAGTTTTAGCGGGAGGGCCTATGAGCAGTTCTTC. V gene TRBV12-3 or TRBV12-4 combines with J gene TRBJ2-1; 11 positions agree with TRBD2. After removal of 3 bases from V and 8 bases from J, the junction contained 3 bases not matched to a gene. The CDR3 sequence is 14 residues long.

Only a few counts were recorded for this clonotype. V is TRBV28 and J is TRBJ2-1, with 12 bases fitting TRBD2. This CDR3 has 13 residues. V was clipped by 11 bases and J by 9 bases; unmatched bases: 8. The germline CDR1 and CDR2 sequences are MDHEN and SYDVKM. The DNA for the CDR3 is TGTGCCTGCCGGACTAGCGGGGCCGGTGAGCAGTTCTTC. Its protein is CACRTSGAGEQFF.

This clonotype has just a few counts. The chain recombines TRBV7-9 with TRBJ1-2, with D unclear. The ends were cut back, 1 base at V and 3 bases at J, with 12 bases in the middle. CDR3 length: 15 residues. Germline assignment: CDR1 SEHNR and CDR2 FQNEAQ (reference sequence). The CDR3 region has the DNA TGTGCCAGCAGCTTAGGGGCAGTCTCCGACTATGGCTACACCTTC. This translates into CASSLGAVSDYGYTF.

This clonotype showed up just a few times. The chain uses TRBV5-1 and TRBJ2-5; possible D gene TRBD2, 7 bases. The CDR3 covers 16 residues. Per the germline V gene, CDR1 is SGHRS and CDR2 is YFSETQ. V was clipped by 6 bases and J by 1 base, with 19 bases between them. The CDR3: CASNGLGGGLQETQYF. The CDR3 bases are TGCGCCAGCAATGGTTTGGGCGGGGGCCTCCAAGAGACCCAGTACTTC.

This chain uses TRBV3-1 with TRBJ1-1, with D perhaps TRBD1 (5 bases). The CDR3 is 19 amino acids. V shed 4 bases and J shed 0 bases, with 24 bases lying between them. CDR1 and CDR2 from the germline V gene are LGHDT and YNNKEL (reference sequence). In DNA form, the CDR3 reads TGTGCCAGCAGCCGAGGAGTGGATTTAACAGAAGGGGTGAACACTGAAGCTTTCTTT. Residues: CASSRGVDLTEGVNTEAFF. Full variable domain (rest looked up from reference TRBV3-1 and TRBJ1-1): DTAVSQTPKYLVTQMGNDKSIKCEQNLGHDTMYWYKQDSKKFLKIMFSYNNKELIINETVPNRFSPKSPDKAHLNLHINSLELGDSAVYFCASSRGVDLTEGVNTEAFFGQGTRLTVV.

This clonotype was detected many times. The chain employs TRBV7-2 and TRBJ2-3, with a tentative D call TRBD2 (6 bases). V lost 4 bases to trimming and J lost 3 bases, with 17 bases between them. The CDR3 length is 16 residues. In germline, CDR1 is SGHTA, CDR2 FQGNSA. The CDR3 region is CASSSPRGAGTDTQYF. Here the CDR3 DNA reads TGTGCCAGCAGCTCCCCCCGAGGGGCGGGAACAGATACGCAGTATTTT.

The chain carries TRBV7-9 and TRBJ2-6, with D perhaps TRBD1 (6 bases). V lost 1 base, J lost 0 bases, and 13 bases lay in between. Germline assignment: CDR1 SEHNR and CDR2 FQNEAQ (reference sequence). This CDR3 region has 18 residues. CDR3 DNA sequence: TGTGCCAGCAGCTTAGATTACAGGGTAAACTCTGGGGCCAACGTCCTGACTTTC. This gives the protein CASSLDYRVNSGANVLTF.

The chain carries TRBV3-1 and TRBJ2-5; D tentatively reads TRBD1 or TRBD2 (6 bases each). This CDR3 is 16 amino acids long. V lost 4 bases, J lost 1 base, and 16 bases lay in between. CDR1 and CDR2 from the germline V gene are LGHDT and YNNKEL (reference sequence). CDR3 in amino acids: CASSLKSRGRQETQYF. CDR3 sequence (DNA): TGTGCCAGCAGCCTAAAGAGTCGGGGGCGCCAAGAGACCCAGTACTTC.

This clonotype was counted between two and nine times. This chain joins TRBV29-1 and TRBJ2-7; 9 bases map to TRBD2. The CDR3 length is 16 residues. V dropped 1 base and J dropped 1; count of bases not matched to a gene: 8. Germline loops: CDR1 SQVTM, CDR2 ANQGSEA. The CDR3 DNA reads as TGCAGCGTTGAAGGTGCTAGCGGGAAGAGGTCCTACGAGCAGTACTTC. It specifies CSVEGASGKRSYEQYF.

The V call is TRBV29-1, the J call TRBJ2-7; TRBD1 agrees at 7 bases. This CDR3 has 15 amino acids. V lost 3 bases to trimming and J lost 2 bases; unmatched junction nucleotides: 10. From germline, CDR1 is SQVTM and CDR2 ANQGSEA. In nucleotides, the CDR3 is TGCAGCGTTGAGGACCCCGGACAGGAGACCTACGAGCAGTACTTC. Translation gives CSVEDPGQETYEQYF.

The chain is built from TRBV19 and TRBJ2-3, with no clear D. V was pared by 3 bases and J by 10 bases, with 8 bases between. The CDR3 runs to 11 residues. Germline values: CDR1 LNHDA, CDR2 SQIVND (reference sequence). CDR3 sequence reads: CASSIGDPQYF. CDR3 sequence (DNA): TGTGCCAGTAGTATTGGGGATCCGCAGTATTTT.

This chain joins TRBV6-5 and TRBJ1-5; TRBD1 aligns across 9 bases. The CDR3 has 13 residues. Trimming cost V 11 bases and J 3 bases; bases outside gene matches: 5. CDR1 is MNHEY, CDR2 SVGAGI, per germline. The CDR3 region has the DNA TGTGCCGCACAGGGGGCCCCCAATCAGCCCCAGCATTTT. This encodes CAAQGAPNQPQHF.

The chain joins TRBV7-2 to TRBJ2-5; 10 nucleotides match TRBD2. The CDR3 covers 14 residues. Trimming took 5 bases from V and 5 from J; bases not matched to a gene: 5. Germline-derived CDR1 and CDR2 are SGHTA and FQGNSA. The CDR3 region is CASSVQTSGETQYF. In nucleotides, the CDR3 is TGTGCCAGCAGCGTACAGACTAGCGGGGAGACCCAGTACTTC. The complete variable domain, with remaining parts taken from reference TRBV7-2 and TRBJ2-5, reads GAGVSQSPSNKVTEKGKDVELRCDPISGHTALYWYRQSLGQGLEFLIYFQGNSAPDKSGLPSDRFSAERTGGSVSTLTIQRTQQEDSAVYLCASSVQTSGETQYFGPGTRLLVL.

This clonotype was counted only a few times. The chain has TRBV9 and TRBJ2-2, with a possible D match to TRBD1 (6 bases). The CDR3 is made up of 14 amino acids. Between the trimmed V and J ends, which lost 5 bases and 6 bases, there was a span of 14 bases. Germline V lookup: CDR1 SGDLS, CDR2 YYNGEE. In DNA, the CDR3 is TGTGCCAGCAGTGAACAGGGTGAGGCCGGGGAGCTGTTTTTT. Its translation is CASSEQGEAGELFF.

This clonotype was recorded a few times. This chain uses TRBV7-9 with TRBJ2-7; 11 nucleotides line up with TRBD1. Germline lookup yields CDR1 SEHNR and CDR2 FQNEAQ (reference sequence). V lost 5 bases and J lost 5; bases outside the gene matches: 5. The CDR3 runs to 14 residues. CDR3 amino acids: CASSGQGAKNEQYF. The CDR3 DNA sequence: TGTGCCAGCAGCGGACAGGGGGCAAAGAACGAGCAGTACTTC. The variable domain in full, completed from reference TRBV7-9 and TRBJ2-7, reads DTGVSQNPRHKITKRGQNVTFRCDPISEHNRLYWYRQTLGQGPEFLTYFQNEAQLEKSRLLSDRFSAERPKGSFSTLEIQRTEQGDSAMYLCASSGQGAKNEQYFGPGTRLTVT.

The rearrangement uses TRBV29-1 and TRBJ1-2; tentatively, D is TRBD1 (5 bases). V was cut by 8 bases and J by 8 bases, with 15 bases left in between. The CDR3 sequence is 11 residues long. Per the germline V gene, CDR1 is SQVTM and CDR2 is ANQGSEA. As DNA, the CDR3 is TGCAGCTCACTGGGACTTCTAGGCTACACCTTC. Amino acid sequence: CSSLGLLGYTF.

The chain combines TRBV28 with TRBJ1-6, with TRBD1 matching over 9 bases. CDR1 MDHEN and CDR2 SYDVKM come from the germline V gene. Unmatched junction bases numbered 5, after V lost 1 base and J lost 7 bases. This CDR3 comprises 16 residues. CDR3 coding DNA: TGTGCCAGCAGTTTATCGGACAGGGGACCAAATTCACCCCTCCACTTT. This gives the protein CASSLSDRGPNSPLHF.

In DNA, the CDR3 is TGTGCCAGCAACTACAGGGGACCAGATACGCAGTATTTT. Encoded protein: CASNYRGPDTQYF. This chain connects TRBV6-2 or TRBV6-3 to TRBJ2-3; 7 positions match TRBD1. V dropped 7 bases and J dropped 4; count of bases not matched to a gene: 5. CDR3 length equals 13 residues. Per germline, CDR1 MNHEY and CDR2 SVGEGT.

The genes are TRBV5-6 and TRBJ2-5, with TRBD1 as a possible D gene (6 bases). Matching the DNA end better, TRBJ2-1 makes the J call doubtful. The CDR3 loop spans 14 amino acids. The V gene's germline CDR1 is SGHDT and CDR2 YYEEEE. CDR3 amino acids: CASSRTALYNEQFF. CDR3 nucleotides: TGTGCCAGCAGCCGGACAGCCCTCTACAATGAGCAGTTCTTC.

This chain connects TRBV7-2 to TRBJ2-5; no definite D call. Near its end, the DNA agrees better with TRBJ2-7, so the J call may be wrong. CDR3 length: 14 residues. Per the germline V gene, CDR1 is SGHTA and CDR2 is FQGNSA. CDR3: CASIRRRLGSEQYF. CDR3 nucleotide sequence: TGTGCCAGCATCAGGAGACGGCTTGGAAGCGAGCAGTACTTC.

There are many counts of this clonotype. V usage is TRBV18 and J usage is TRBJ2-7; TRBD1 matches 7 bases. CDR3 length: 14 residues. Germline values: CDR1 KGHSH, CDR2 LQKENI. V lost 8 bases, J lost 0 bases, and 7 bases stayed unmatched. The DNA of the CDR3 is TGTGCCAGCAGCCCCCGGGACAGCTCCTACGAGCAGTACTTC. It encodes CASSPRDSSYEQYF.

The CDR3 region has the DNA TGTGCCAGCAGCTTAATGGGTAGGGAGACCCAGTACTTC. Protein sequence: CASSLMGRETQYF. V and J are TRBV7-3 and TRBJ2-5; D is ambiguous. Germline loops: CDR1 SGHTA, CDR2 FQGTGA. V was trimmed by 1 base and J by 5 bases, leaving 8 bases between them. The CDR3 totals 13 residues.

This clonotype was counted a few times. V is TRBV11-2 and J is TRBJ2-7; D gene uncertain. The V gene lost 1 base and the J gene lost 3 bases, with 7 bases spanning the gap. The CDR3 is 13 amino acids. Germline V gene lookup returns CDR1 SGHAT and CDR2 FQNNGV. The CDR3 region is CASSLAHLYEQYF. CDR3 DNA sequence: TGTGCCAGCAGCTTAGCACACCTCTACGAGCAGTACTTC.